A selection of T cell receptor beta chains follows, all from one sample in a study of blood T cell repertoires in COVID-19. Using immunoSEQ multiplex PCR, the repertoire was profiled, and TCRdb retains in-frame clones only, with some absent. The sample yields fewer than 350,000 clones, 81% seen once. The sequenced sample consisted of peripheral blood. All receptors derive from a woman aged 60 to 75 with active or convalescent COVID-19. Both conserved end residues are part of each CDR3. The D gene is left open where the match is weak. Clone size is stated in some rows and not others, as once, few, many or a class when expanded.

TRBV30	TRBJ1-2	11	NA	NA	TGTGCCTCAGGGCGTCTCTATGGCTACACCTTC	CASGRLYGYTF
TRBV3-1/TRBV3-2	TRBJ1-3	16	NA	NA	TGTGCCAGCAGCCAAGGGGGCACTAGCCCAGGAAACACCATATATTTT	CASSQGGTSPGNTIYF
TRBV18	TRBJ2-7	15	NA	TRBD2	TGTGCCAGCTCACCTAGCGGGGGACCAAACTACGAGCAGTACTTC	CASSPSGGPNYEQYF
TRBV9	TRBJ2-7	18	NA	TRBD2	TGTGCCAGCAGCGTTGAGCCGGTTAGCGGGGCCCCCCCATACGAGCAGTACTTC	CASSVEPVSGAPPYEQYF
TRBV27	TRBJ2-7	11	NA	NA	TGTGCCAGCAGCCACAACCACGAGCAGTACTTC	CASSHNHEQYF
TRBV10-3	TRBJ1-1	14	once	TRBD1	TGTGCCATCACCCCGGGACAGGGTTACACTGAAGCTTTCTTT	CAITPGQGYTEAFF
TRBV18	TRBJ1-3	14	few	TRBD1	TGTGCCAGCTCTCGGGACAGCACTGGAAACACCATATATTTT	CASSRDSTGNTIYF
TRBV24-1	TRBJ2-1	12	NA	NA	TGTGCCACCAGTGACACAACAGGTGAGCAGTTCTTC	CATSDTTGEQFF
TRBV9	TRBJ1-4	17	NA	NA	TGTGCCAGCAGCGCAGGTCTGAACCGGGTGGGGGGTGAAAAACTGTTTTTT	CASSAGLNRVGGEKLFF
TRBV29-1	TRBJ2-2	13	few	TRBD1	TGCAGCGCCACAGACAGGGGGTCCGGGGAGCTGTTTTTT	CSATDRGSGELFF
TRBV5-8	TRBJ2-1	15	once	NA	TGTGCCAGCAGCATGGACATGGTCTCCTACAATGAGCAGTTCTTC	CASSMDMVSYNEQFF
TRBV3-1/TRBV3-2	TRBJ1-1	15	once	NA	TGTGCCAGCAGCCGAGGAGGGACGGGATGGACTGAAGCTTTCTTT	CASSRGGTGWTEAFF
TRBV12-3/TRBV12-4	TRBJ2-1	13	NA	TRBD1	TGTGCCAGCAGACGGACAGGCCGGGATGAGCAGTTCTTC	CASRRTGRDEQFF
TRBV7-3	TRBJ2-2	14	NA	TRBD1	TGTGCCAGCAGCTGGACAGGGTACACCGGGGAGCTGTTTTTT	CASSWTGYTGELFF
TRBV2	TRBJ1-1	13	few	NA	TGTGCCAGCAGACGGCAGGGGTCCACTGAAGCTTTCTTT	CASRRQGSTEAFF
TRBV6-6	TRBJ2-3	16	NA	TRBD1	TGTGCCAGCAGTTACGCGACAGGGGCCACGCGAGATACGCAGTATTTT	CASSYATGATRDTQYF
TRBV15	TRBJ2-5	14	NA	NA	TGTGCCACCAGCAGAGAGGGGTCAGAGGGGACCCAGTACTTC	CATSREGSEGTQYF
TRBV21-1	TRBJ1-5	14	NA	NA	TGTGCCGTTCCTTCGGGTCGTCTCAATCAGCCCCAGCATTTT	CAVPSGRLNQPQHF
TRBV10-3	TRBJ2-4	15	NA	TRBD1	TGTGCCATCAGTGAGCCAGGGACAGGGAGGGACATTCAGTACTTC	CAISEPGTGRDIQYF
TRBV7-8	TRBJ1-5	16	NA	TRBD1	TGTGCCAGCAGCTTATCCCGGGACAGGGGCCATCAGCCCCAGCATTTT	CASSLSRDRGHQPQHF
TRBV19	TRBJ2-7	12	NA	NA	TGTGCCAGTAGTACCCCAGGGGCCAAGCAGTACTTC	CASSTPGAKQYF
TRBV4-3	TRBJ1-1	12	NA	NA	TGCGCCAGCAGCCAGAGCAATACTGAAGCTTTCTTT	CASSQSNTEAFF
TRBV7-9	TRBJ2-5	13	NA	TRBD2	TGTGCCAGCAGCTTCGGACTAGGGGAGACCCAGTACTTC	CASSFGLGETQYF
TRBV4-1	TRBJ1-4	17	NA	TRBD1	TGCGCCAGCAGCCAAGGCCCGGGACAGGGTTTTGGTGAAAAACTGTTTTTT	CASSQGPGQGFGEKLFF
TRBV6-1	TRBJ2-4	14	NA	TRBD1	TGTGCCAGCAGTGAAGGACAGGGGGGAAACATTCAGTACTTC	CASSEGQGGNIQYF
TRBV6-2/TRBV6-3	TRBJ1-1	13	NA	NA	TGTGCCAGCAGTTCGCTGATCGGGACTGAAGCTTTCTTT	CASSSLIGTEAFF
TRBV6-2/TRBV6-3	TRBJ1-2	13	NA	NA	TGTGCCAGCAGTTACCTGGGGAGGGTTGGCTACACCTTC	CASSYLGRVGYTF
TRBV2	TRBJ2-5	12	NA	NA	TGTGCCAGCAGTGGAGGGAAAGAGACCCAGTACTTC	CASSGGKETQYF
TRBV3-1/TRBV3-2	TRBJ2-1	13	NA	NA	TGTGCCAGCAGCCAAGTCCAGGGGGGTGAGCAGTTCTTC	CASSQVQGGEQFF
TRBV10-2	TRBJ2-1	13	NA	TRBD2	TGCGCCATTGGGACTAGCGGGGGAAATGAGCAGTTCTTC	CAIGTSGGNEQFF
TRBV2	TRBJ1-5	14	NA	NA	TGTGCCAGCAGTGAACGACAGGCTAATCAGCCCCAGCATTTT	CASSERQANQPQHF
TRBV2	TRBJ2-3	16	once	TRBD2	TGTGCCAGCGAGTTGGGGGGACTAGTAGTGCGGGATACGCAGTATTTT	CASELGGLVVRDTQYF
TRBV21-1	TRBJ2-7	13	NA	NA	TGTGCCAGCAGCAAGGGACAGGACTACGAGCAGTACTTC	CASSKGQDYEQYF
TRBV7-2	TRBJ2-2	15	NA	NA	TGTGCCAGCAGCTTAGTACAGGTTAACACCGGGGAGCTGTTTTTT	CASSLVQVNTGELFF
TRBV20-1	TRBJ2-2	13	NA	NA	TGCAGTGCTAGTATCAGAAACACCGGGGAGCTGTTTTTT	CSASIRNTGELFF
TRBV25-1	TRBJ2-4	17	NA	TRBD1	TGTGCCAGCAGTAATTGGGACAGCTATTACGCCAAAAACATTCAGTACTTC	CASSNWDSYYAKNIQYF
TRBV18	TRBJ1-2	13	NA	NA	TGTGCCAGCTCACCCCAGGGCTACTATGGCTACACCTTC	CASSPQGYYGYTF
TRBV11-3	TRBJ1-5	18	NA	TRBD1	TGTGCCAGCAGCTTAACCAGGGGGGTGGAAGATAGCAATCAGCCCCAGCATTTT	CASSLTRGVEDSNQPQHF
TRBV3-1/TRBV3-2	TRBJ1-5	16	few	NA	TGTGCCAGCAGCCAAGGTGCCAGGGAAAGCAATCAGCCCCAGCATTTT	CASSQGARESNQPQHF
TRBV7-2	TRBJ2-3	16	NA	NA	TGTGCCAGCAGCTTAACTCCCGGGACACTCACAGATACGCAGTATTTT	CASSLTPGTLTDTQYF
TRBV6-4	TRBJ2-3	15	NA	TRBD2	TGTGCCAGCAGTCAAAAGCGGGGGGGCACAGATACGCAGTATTTT	CASSQKRGGTDTQYF
TRBV6-4	TRBJ2-3	17	NA	NA	TGTGCCAGCAGTGACTCGAAGCGGACCGGGGAGGTAGATACGCAGTATTTT	CASSDSKRTGEVDTQYF
TRBV11-2	TRBJ2-3	14	NA	NA	TGTGCCAGCAGCCCAACCGGGGGCACAGATACGCAGTATTTT	CASSPTGGTDTQYF
TRBV3-1/TRBV3-2	TRBJ1-5	14	NA	NA	TGTGCCAGCAGCCAACAGGCTAGCAATCAGCCCCAGCATTTT	CASSQQASNQPQHF
TRBV7-9	TRBJ1-2	12	NA	TRBD1	TGTGCCAGCGAACAGGGGAACTATGGCTACACCTTC	CASEQGNYGYTF
TRBV7-2	TRBJ1-1	14	many	NA	TGTGCCAGCAGCCCCATTACGGGGAACACTGAAGCTTTCTTT	CASSPITGNTEAFF
TRBV11-2	TRBJ2-7	14	NA	NA	TGTGCCAGCAGCATCGGAGCCAGGGACTACGAGCAGTACTTC	CASSIGARDYEQYF
TRBV5-5	TRBJ1-1	16	once	TRBD1	TGTGCCAGCAGCCGGGGACAGGTCCTATTGAACACTGAAGCTTTCTTT	CASSRGQVLLNTEAFF
TRBV5-1	TRBJ2-7	15	NA	TRBD1	TGCGCCAGCAGCTTGTCGGACAGGGGATTTCGGGAGCAGTACTTC	CASSLSDRGFREQYF
TRBV21-1	TRBJ1-2	14	NA	NA	TGTGCCAGCAGCAAAGAAGGGGCAGCCTATGGCTACACCTTC	CASSKEGAAYGYTF
TRBV12-5	TRBJ1-4	18	once	NA	TGTGCTAGTGGTTTGGTACTAGGATCAGGGGCAACTAATGAAAAACTGTTTTTT	CASGLVLGSGATNEKLFF
TRBV4-3	TRBJ2-1	16	NA	TRBD2	TGCGCCAGCAGCCAAGGGCATCTAGCGGGGGGCGATGAGCAGTTCTTC	CASSQGHLAGGDEQFF
TRBV28	TRBJ1-3	18	NA	NA	TGTGCCAGCAGTCTACTGCTGCATGGGGCAGTTACTGGAAACACCATATATTTT	CASSLLLHGAVTGNTIYF
TRBV29-1	TRBJ1-4	13	NA	NA	TGCAGCGTTGAAGATCAGCGGGGGGAAAAACTGTTTTTT	CSVEDQRGEKLFF
TRBV19	TRBJ1-1	16	NA	NA	TGTGCCAGTAGTGCCGGCCCTGAACAGGGTACCACTGAAGCTTTCTTT	CASSAGPEQGTTEAFF
TRBV11-2	TRBJ2-2	17	NA	NA	TGTGCCAGCAGCTTAGTTAGCGGTCCCGTTCACACCGGGGAGCTGTTTTTT	CASSLVSGPVHTGELFF
TRBV10-3	TRBJ1-4	15	once	TRBD1	TGTGCCATCCGGCCGGCGACAGGGGCTAATGAAAAACTGTTTTTT	CAIRPATGANEKLFF
TRBV6-5	TRBJ2-4	13	NA	NA	TGTGCCAGCAGTTACTCGACTGACTCCCTGTGGTACTTC	CASSYSTDSLWYF
TRBV6-5	TRBJ1-6	15	NA	TRBD1	TGTGCCAGCAGTTACTCGACAGGGGTAGAATCACCCCTCCACTTT	CASSYSTGVESPLHF
TRBV7-3	TRBJ2-1	20	few	NA	TGTGCCAGCAGCTTAATCCCACTGGAAGGGGCCCTGTACCGGGCCAATGAGCAGTTCTTC	CASSLIPLEGALYRANEQFF